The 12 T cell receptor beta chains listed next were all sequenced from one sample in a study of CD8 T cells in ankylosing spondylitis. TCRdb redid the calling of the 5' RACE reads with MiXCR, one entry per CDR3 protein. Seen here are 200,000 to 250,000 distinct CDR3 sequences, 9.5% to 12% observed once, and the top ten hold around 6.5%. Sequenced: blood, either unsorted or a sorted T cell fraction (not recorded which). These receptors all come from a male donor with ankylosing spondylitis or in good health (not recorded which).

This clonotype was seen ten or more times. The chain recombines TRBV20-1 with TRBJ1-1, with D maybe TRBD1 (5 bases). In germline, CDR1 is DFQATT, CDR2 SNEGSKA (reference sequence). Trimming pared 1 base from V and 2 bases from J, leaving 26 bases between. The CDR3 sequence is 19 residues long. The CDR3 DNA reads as TGCAGTGCTAGAGGGCCCCAAGTGGTTTGGAGGGACCCCAACACTGAAGCTTTCTTT. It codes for CSARGPQVVWRDPNTEAFF.

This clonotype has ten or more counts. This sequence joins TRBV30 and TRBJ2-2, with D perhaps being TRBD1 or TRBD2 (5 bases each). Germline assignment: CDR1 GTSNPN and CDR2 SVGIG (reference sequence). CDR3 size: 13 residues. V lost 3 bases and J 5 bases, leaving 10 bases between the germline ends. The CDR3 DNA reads TGTGCCTGGAGAGGGACCTTAACCGGGGAGCTGTTTTTT. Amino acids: CAWRGTLTGELFF.

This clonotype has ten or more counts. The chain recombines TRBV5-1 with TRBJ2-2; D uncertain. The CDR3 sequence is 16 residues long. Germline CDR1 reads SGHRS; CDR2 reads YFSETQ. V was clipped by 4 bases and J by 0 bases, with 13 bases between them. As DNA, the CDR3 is TGCGCCAGCAGCCCACGACTGGCGGCGAACACCGGGGAGCTGTTTTTT. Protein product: CASSPRLAANTGELFF.

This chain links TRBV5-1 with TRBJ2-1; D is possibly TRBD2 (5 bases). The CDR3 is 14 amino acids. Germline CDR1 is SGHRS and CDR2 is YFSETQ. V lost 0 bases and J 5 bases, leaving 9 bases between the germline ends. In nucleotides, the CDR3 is TGCGCCAGCAGCTTGGCGGCGGGTAACAATGAGCAGTTCTTC. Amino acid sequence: CASSLAAGNNEQFF.

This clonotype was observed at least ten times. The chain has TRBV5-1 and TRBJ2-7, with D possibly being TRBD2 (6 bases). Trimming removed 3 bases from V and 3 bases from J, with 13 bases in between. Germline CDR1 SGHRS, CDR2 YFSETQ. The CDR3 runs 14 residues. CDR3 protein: CASSYSSGLYEQYF. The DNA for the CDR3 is TGCGCCAGCAGCTACTCCTCGGGACTCTACGAGCAGTACTTC.

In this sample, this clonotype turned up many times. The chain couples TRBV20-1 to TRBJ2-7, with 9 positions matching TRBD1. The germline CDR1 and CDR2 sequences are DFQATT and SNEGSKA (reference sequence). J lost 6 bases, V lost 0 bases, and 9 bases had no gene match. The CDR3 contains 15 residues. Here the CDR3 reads CSAREGDRESSEQYF. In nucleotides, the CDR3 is TGCAGTGCTAGAGAGGGGGACAGGGAATCGAGCGAGCAGTACTTC.

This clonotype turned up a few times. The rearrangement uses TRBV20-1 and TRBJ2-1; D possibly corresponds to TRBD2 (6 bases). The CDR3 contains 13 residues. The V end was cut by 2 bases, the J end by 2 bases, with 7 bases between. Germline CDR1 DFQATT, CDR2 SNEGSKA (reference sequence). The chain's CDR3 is CSARRETYNEQFF. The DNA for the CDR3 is TGCAGTGCTAGACGGGAGACCTACAATGAGCAGTTCTTC.

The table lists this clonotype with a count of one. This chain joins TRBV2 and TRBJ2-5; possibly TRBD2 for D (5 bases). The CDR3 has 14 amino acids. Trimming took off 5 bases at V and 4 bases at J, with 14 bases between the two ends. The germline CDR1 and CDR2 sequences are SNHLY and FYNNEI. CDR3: CASSRGSAGETQYF. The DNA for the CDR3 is TGTGCCAGCAGTCGGGGTAGCGCAGGAGAGACCCAGTACTTC. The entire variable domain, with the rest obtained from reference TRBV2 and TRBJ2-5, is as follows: EPEVTQTPSHQVTQMGQEVILRCVPISNHLYFYWYRQILGQKVEFLVSFYNNEISEKSEIFDDQFSVERPDGSNFTLKIRSTKLEDSAMYFCASSRGSAGETQYFGPGTRLLVL.

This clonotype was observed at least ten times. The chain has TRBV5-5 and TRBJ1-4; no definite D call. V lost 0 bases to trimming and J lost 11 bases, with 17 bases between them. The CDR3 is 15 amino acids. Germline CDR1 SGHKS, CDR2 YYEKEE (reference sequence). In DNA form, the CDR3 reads TGTGCCAGCAGCTTGGCCGAAACCTCGATTTTGAAACTGTTTTTT. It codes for CASSLAETSILKLFF.

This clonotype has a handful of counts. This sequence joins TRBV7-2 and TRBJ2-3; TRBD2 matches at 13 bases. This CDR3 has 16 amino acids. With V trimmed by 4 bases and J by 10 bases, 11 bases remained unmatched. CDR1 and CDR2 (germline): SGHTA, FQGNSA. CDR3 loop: CASSSGTSGIEDPQYF. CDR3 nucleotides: TGTGCCAGCAGCTCTGGGACTAGCGGGATTGAGGATCCGCAGTATTTT.

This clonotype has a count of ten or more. CDR3 in amino acids: CASSFTRDTGELFF. DNA of the CDR3: TGCGCCAGCAGCTTTACAAGGGACACCGGGGAGCTGTTTTTT. The V gene is TRBV5-1, the J gene TRBJ2-2, with D unclear. Germline lookup yields CDR1 SGHRS and CDR2 YFSETQ. Deletions cut 2 bases from V and 3 bases from J, with 8 bases between. The CDR3 runs to 14 residues.

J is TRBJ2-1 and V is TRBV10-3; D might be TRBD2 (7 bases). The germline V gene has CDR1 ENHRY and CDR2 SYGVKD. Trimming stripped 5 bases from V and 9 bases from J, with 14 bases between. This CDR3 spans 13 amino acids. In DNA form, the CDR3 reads TGTGCCATCAGTACGGGAGGAGGGGGTGAGCAGTTCTTC. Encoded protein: CAISTGGGGEQFF.